Listed here are 27 T cell receptor beta chains from one sample, sequenced in a study of control samples from healthy donors and cancer patients. TCRdb's table, derived via immunoSEQ multiplex PCR, lists solely in-frame clones and lacks some. Of 130,000 or so clones in the sample, roughly nine tenths are singletons; the top ten hold approximately 7.2%. Material for sequencing was blood. The receptors stem from a man aged 18 to 30 in good health.

This clone occurred once. J is TRBJ2-2 and V is TRBV5-4, with 14 bases matching TRBD2. V lost 4 bases and J lost 8; bases outside the gene matches: 16. This CDR3 has 19 amino acids. Germline CDR1 and CDR2: SGHNT and YYREEE (reference sequence). CDR3 sequence (DNA): TGTGCCAGCAGCGCCGGAGTTTTCGGGACTAGCGGGGGCAGGGGGGAGCTGTTTTTT. Translating it yields CASSAGVFGTSGGRGELFF.

The chain joins TRBV3-1 (or the pseudogene TRBV3-2) to TRBJ1-1, with no clear D. Per germline, CDR1 LGHDT and CDR2 YNNKEL (reference sequence). CDR3 length: 13 residues. Trimming took 1 base from V and 7 from J, leaving 10 bases between them. CDR3 DNA sequence: TGTGCCAGCAGCCAAGTATCGACGAATGAAGCTTTCTTT. Amino acid sequence: CASSQVSTNEAFF.

The chain couples TRBV13 to TRBJ1-6; perhaps TRBD1 as D (5 bases). CDR3 length equals 15 residues. V was clipped by 2 bases and J by 9 bases, with 14 bases between them. Germline loops: CDR1 PRHDT, CDR2 FYEKMQ (reference sequence). CDR3 nucleotide sequence: TGTGCCAGCAGCTTAACGGGAACGGGGCTTTCACCCCTCCACTTT. This gives the protein CASSLTGTGLSPLHF.

This clone showed up just a few times. The V and J genes are TRBV7-9 and TRBJ2-5; D is tentatively TRBD1 or TRBD2 (5 bases each). The CDR3 has 14 amino acids. CDR1 is SEHNR, CDR2 FQNEAQ, per germline (reference sequence). V lost 4 bases to trimming and J lost 2 bases, with 11 bases between them. CDR3 loop: CASSSPGPQETQYF. The CDR3 DNA follows: TGTGCCAGCAGCTCCCCGGGACCTCAAGAGACCCAGTACTTC.

V usage is TRBV2 and J usage is TRBJ2-5, with D possibly TRBD2 on 5 matching bases. Trimming stripped 1 base from V and 2 bases from J, with 23 bases between. Germline CDR1 SNHLY, CDR2 FYNNEI. The CDR3 is 19 amino acids. In DNA, the CDR3 is TGTGCCAGCAGTGAAGTTGGCGGGTGGGCCGGTCTCGGACAAGAGACCCAGTACTTC. Protein sequence: CASSEVGGWAGLGQETQYF.

V is TRBV5-1 and J is TRBJ2-4, with TRBD2 identical over 7 bases. Unmatched junction bases numbered 11, after V lost 5 bases and J lost 0 bases. CDR1 is SGHRS, CDR2 YFSETQ, per germline. This CDR3 comprises 17 residues. The CDR3 DNA is TGCGCCAGCAGAACTGGACTAGGGGTCGTAGCCAAAAACATTCAGTACTTC. This codes for CASRTGLGVVAKNIQYF.

This clone appeared once. This chain connects TRBV10-1 to TRBJ2-5; D is unclear. Between the trimmed V and J ends, which lost 4 bases and 2 bases, there was a span of 5 bases. This CDR3 has 12 amino acids. Germline V gene data show CDR1 as WNHNN and CDR2 as SYGVQD (reference sequence). The CDR3 DNA is TGCGCCAGCAGTGGCAGGCAAGAGACCCAGTACTTC. Protein product: CASSGRQETQYF.

The genes are TRBV30 and TRBJ1-2; D is unresolved. CDR1 GTSNPN and CDR2 SVGIG come from the germline V gene (reference sequence). The CDR3 runs to 12 residues. Trimming took 1 base from V and 8 from J, leaving 11 bases between them. CDR3 DNA: TGTGCCTGGAGTGGGATGGAAGCCGGCTACACCTTC. Amino acid sequence: CAWSGMEAGYTF.

As regards this clone: The same CDR3 arises from other DNA sequences in this sample as well. The chain carries TRBV4-3 and TRBJ1-2; D possibly corresponds to TRBD1 (6 bases). Looked up from germline, CDR1 is LGHNA and CDR2 is YSLEER. With 0 bases removed from V and 5 bases from J, the gap between germline ends came to 13 bases. The CDR3 has 15 amino acids. Here the CDR3 DNA reads TGCGCCAGCAGCCAAGATAAGGGGGTCGGGTATGGCTACACCTTC. It codes for CASSQDKGVGYGYTF.

The V call is TRBV6-5, the J call TRBJ1-2; D ambiguous. Germline CDR1 reads MNHEY; CDR2 reads SVGAGI. The CDR3 loop spans 13 amino acids. Trimming cost V 6 bases and J 6 bases, with 14 bases left between them. CDR3 region: CASRPPGRDGYTF. CDR3 in DNA: TGTGCCAGCAGACCGCCCGGGAGGGATGGCTACACCTTC.

The chain is built from TRBV6-5 and TRBJ1-2; TRBD1 aligns across 9 bases. CDR1 is MNHEY and CDR2 is SVGAGI in the germline V gene. This CDR3 has 12 residues. J lost 14 bases, V lost 5 bases, and 9 bases had no gene match. The CDR3 DNA reads as TGTGCCAGCAGTCGTATGGGGACAGGGATTACCTTC. Translating gives CASSRMGTGITF.

This chain connects TRBV7-2 to TRBJ2-2; D is perhaps TRBD2 (6 bases). Germline lookup yields CDR1 SGHTA and CDR2 FQGNSA. CDR3 length equals 14 residues. V lost 4 bases, J lost 3 bases, and 9 bases lay in between. For the CDR3, the DNA is TGTGCCAGCAGCTCCGGGACTTACACCGGGGAGCTGTTTTTT. Encoded protein: CASSSGTYTGELFF. Drawing the rest from reference TRBV7-2 and TRBJ2-2, the complete variable domain is GAGVSQSPSNKVTEKGKDVELRCDPISGHTALYWYRQSLGQGLEFLIYFQGNSAPDKSGLPSDRFSAERTGGSVSTLTIQRTQQEDSAVYLCASSSGTYTGELFFGEGSRLTVL.

Remarks on this clone: A read error may produce the germline difference seen at one junction end. The V call is TRBV5-1, the J call TRBJ1-2, with 7 bases identical to TRBD1. Germline loops: CDR1 SGHRS, CDR2 YFSETQ. The CDR3 is 12 residues long. CDR3 bases: TGCGCCAGCAGCCTTGACAGGGAGCCCTTTATGTTC. Translating it yields CASSLDREPFMF.

This chain joins TRBV11-2 and TRBJ2-5; TRBD1 might be the D (6 bases). The CDR3 length is 15 residues. CDR1 is SGHAT and CDR2 is FQNNGV in the germline V gene. With 5 bases removed from V and 0 bases from J, the gap between germline ends came to 13 bases. CDR3 nucleotide sequence: TGTGCCAGCAGCCCCAACGGACAGAACCAAGAGACCCAGTACTTC. Its translation: CASSPNGQNQETQYF.

The CDR3 bases are TGTGCCAGCAGTGAATATTTTAGCGGCTACGAGCAGTACTTC. Residues: CASSEYFSGYEQYF. The V gene is TRBV6-1, the J gene TRBJ2-7; D possibly corresponds to TRBD2 (6 bases). This CDR3 has 14 amino acids. The germline CDR1 and CDR2 sequences are MNHNS and SASEGT. The V and J ends lost 2 bases and 3 bases respectively, with 11 bases between them.

This chain uses TRBV19 with TRBJ1-2, with D unclear. In germline, CDR1 is LNHDA, CDR2 SQIVND (reference sequence). Trimming shortened V by 3 bases and J by 2 bases, and 10 bases separated the two germline ends. The CDR3 totals 14 residues. The chain's CDR3 is CASSIPGGNYGYTF. In DNA, the CDR3 is TGTGCCAGTAGTATTCCGGGCGGGAACTATGGCTACACCTTC.

This clone appeared a few times. This rearrangement joins TRBV7-7 to TRBJ2-7, with D perhaps matching TRBD1 (6 bases). Germline CDR1 is SSHAT and CDR2 is FNYEAQ (reference sequence). The CDR3 is 15 residues long. Deletions cut 1 base from V and 3 bases from J, with 13 bases between. CDR3 nucleotides: TGTGCCAGCAGCTTAGAGGCAGGGGAAGGCTACGAGCAGTACTTC. Its translation: CASSLEAGEGYEQYF.

The genes are TRBV14 and TRBJ1-3; D gene unclear. This CDR3 contains 12 residues. The V and J ends lost 3 bases and 6 bases respectively, with 6 bases between them. The germline V gene encodes CDR1 SGHDN and CDR2 FVKESK. The CDR3 here is CASSQFVNTIYF. The CDR3 bases are TGTGCCAGCAGCCAGTTTGTAAACACCATATATTTT.

This clone was counted a few times. The CDR3 region is CATGSQGPYNEQFF. The CDR3 coding sequence is TGTGCCACTGGGTCTCAGGGCCCCTACAATGAGCAGTTCTTC. The rearrangement links TRBV5-4 to TRBJ2-1, with D maybe TRBD1 (5 bases). Germline CDR1 is SGHNT and CDR2 is YYREEE (reference sequence). V was trimmed by 9 bases and J by 2 bases, leaving 15 bases between them. CDR3 size: 14 residues. Drawing the rest from reference TRBV5-4 and TRBJ2-1, the complete variable domain is ETGVTQSPTHLIKTRGQQVTLRCSSQSGHNTVSWYQQALGQGPQFIFQYYREEENGRGNFPPRFSGLQFPNYSSELNVNALELDDSALYLCATGSQGPYNEQFFGPGTRLTVL.

This sequence joins TRBV4-1 and TRBJ1-3; D gene uncertain. The CDR3 covers 17 residues. Germline V gene sequence: CDR1 MGHRA, CDR2 YSYEKL. V was shortened by 0 bases and J by 0 bases, with 12 bases between the two germline ends. The CDR3 DNA follows: TGCGCCAGCAGCCAAGATCGATTACGGAACTCTGGAAACACCATATATTTT. This codes for CASSQDRLRNSGNTIYF.

V usage is TRBV7-6 and J usage is TRBJ2-2, with no clear D. Germline CDR1 is SGHVS and CDR2 is FNYEAQ. The CDR3 spans 17 residues. Trimming left V 1 base short and J 1 base short, with 13 bases between. The CDR3 spells CASSLDIEARNTGELFF. Here the CDR3 DNA reads TGTGCCAGCAGCTTAGACATTGAAGCGAGGAACACCGGGGAGCTGTTTTTT.

The chain carries TRBV2 and TRBJ2-3; D remains ambiguous. This CDR3 has 14 residues. V lost 3 bases to trimming and J lost 2 bases, with 9 bases between them. Germline CDR1 and CDR2: SNHLY and FYNNEI. The chain's CDR3 is CASSDGSITDTQYF. The CDR3 region has the DNA TGTGCCAGCAGTGATGGTAGCATCACAGATACGCAGTATTTT.

The chain carries TRBV4-1 and TRBJ2-7, with D possibly matching TRBD1 (6 bases). V dropped 1 base and J dropped 4 bases, with 14 bases sitting between them. Germline CDR1 reads MGHRA; CDR2 reads YSYEKL. The CDR3 sequence is 15 residues long. The CDR3 DNA reads as TGCGCCAGCAGCCAAGTCTCTAAAGGGGGATACGAGCAGTACTTC. This sequence encodes CASSQVSKGGYEQYF.

This chain connects TRBV28 to TRBJ2-1; 11 bases map to TRBD2. The CDR3 loop spans 17 amino acids. V lost 2 bases, J lost 4 bases, and 7 bases stayed unmatched. CDR1 and CDR2 from the germline V gene are MDHEN and SYDVKM. Here the CDR3 DNA reads TGTGCCAGCAGTTTACTTACCGGGACTAGCGGATACAATGAGCAGTTCTTC. It translates to CASSLLTGTSGYNEQFF. Combining the CDR3 with reference TRBV28 and TRBJ2-1 gives the whole variable domain DVKVTQSSRYLVKRTGEKVFLECVQDMDHENMFWYRQDPGLGLRLIYFSYDVKMKEKGDIPEGYSVSREKKERFSLILESASTNQTSMYLCASSLLTGTSGYNEQFFGPGTRLTVL.

This clone has only one observation. V is TRBV19 and J is TRBJ1-2; D may be TRBD1 (6 bases). The germline V and J ends were trimmed by 9 bases and 4 bases, with 18 bases remaining between them. This CDR3 is 14 amino acids long. Germline-derived CDR1 and CDR2 are LNHDA and SQIVND (reference sequence). The CDR3 reads CARGLGGRGYGYTF. CDR3 in DNA: TGTGCCAGGGGATTGGGGGGGCGCGGCTATGGCTACACCTTC. The full variable domain, in which reference TRBV19 and TRBJ1-2 provide the parts outside the CDR3, is DGGITQSPKYLFRKEGQNVTLSCEQNLNHDAMYWYRQDPGQGLRLIYYSQIVNDFQKGDIAEGYSVSREKKESFPLTVTSAQKNPTAFYLCARGLGGRGYGYTFGSGTRLTVV.

This clone was seen more than once but under ten times. This chain links TRBV27 with TRBJ1-1; D is perhaps TRBD1 (5 bases). V was cut by 4 bases and J by 4 bases, with 16 bases left in between. CDR1 is MNHEY, CDR2 SMNVEV, per germline (reference sequence). This CDR3 has 15 amino acids. CDR3 DNA: TGTGCCAGCAGTTCCCGTGGGGGTTCGGCCACTGAAGCTTTCTTT. Translation: CASSSRGGSATEAFF.

This clone was picked up one time. The chain recombines TRBV24-1 with TRBJ1-6, with D unresolved. V lost 7 bases and J lost 4, with 16 bases in between. Germline V gives CDR1 KGHDR, CDR2 SFDVKD. The CDR3 is 16 residues long. CDR3 sequence: CATRGWPAPYNSPLHF. Here the CDR3 DNA reads TGTGCCACCAGGGGGTGGCCGGCCCCATATAATTCACCCCTCCACTTT.